This T cell receptor beta chain was retrieved from a study of cytomegalovirus exposure and HLA in healthy donors. CDR3 length equals 11 residues. V was clipped by 6 bases and J by 6 bases, with 9 bases between them. Germline-derived CDR1 and CDR2 are SNHLY and FYNNEI. PCR primers comprised 60 Vbeta and 13 Jbeta primers. The method was immunoSEQ multiplex PCR; TCRdb's version includes in-frame clones alone and lacks a portion of them. The table shows roughly 160,000 clones, with around 90% occurring only once. The sample consisted of PBMCs. The receptor's source is a woman in her 30s in good health and CMV-seronegative. The rearrangement links TRBV2 to TRBJ2-7; D possibly corresponds to TRBD1 (5 bases). The CDR3 nucleotides are TGTGCCAGCAGAAAGCAGGGCGAGCAGTACTTC. It is translated as CASRKQGEQYF.